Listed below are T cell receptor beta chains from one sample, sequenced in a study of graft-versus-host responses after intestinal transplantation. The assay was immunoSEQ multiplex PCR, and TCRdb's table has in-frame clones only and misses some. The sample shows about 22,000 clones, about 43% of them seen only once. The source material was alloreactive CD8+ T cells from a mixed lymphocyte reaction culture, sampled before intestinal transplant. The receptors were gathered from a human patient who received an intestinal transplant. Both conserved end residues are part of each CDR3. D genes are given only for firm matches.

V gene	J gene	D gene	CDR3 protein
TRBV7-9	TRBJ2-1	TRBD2	CASSLRLAGVDEQFF
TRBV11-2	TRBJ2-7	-	CASSLAGAYEQYF
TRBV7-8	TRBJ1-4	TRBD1	CASSLLGQGAQKLFF
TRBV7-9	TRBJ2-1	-	CASSLLGGDWYNEQFF
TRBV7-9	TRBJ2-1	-	CASSTFGGDYNEQFF
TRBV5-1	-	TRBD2	CASSLGVAGGYEQYF
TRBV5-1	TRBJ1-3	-	CASSSMAGDGNTIYF
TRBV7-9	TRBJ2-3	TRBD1	CASIDASQGADTQYF
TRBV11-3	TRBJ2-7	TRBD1	CASSSKTGTAYEQYF
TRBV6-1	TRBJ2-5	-	CASSTGFFRGETQYF
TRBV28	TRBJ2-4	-	CASSIGGTIKNIQYF
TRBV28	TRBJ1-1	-	CASSFGPPPEAFF
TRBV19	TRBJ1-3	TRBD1	CASSIKDRVLSGNTIYF
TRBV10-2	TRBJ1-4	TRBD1	CASRDRATNEKLFF
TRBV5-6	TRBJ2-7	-	CASSLATGLKAYEQYF